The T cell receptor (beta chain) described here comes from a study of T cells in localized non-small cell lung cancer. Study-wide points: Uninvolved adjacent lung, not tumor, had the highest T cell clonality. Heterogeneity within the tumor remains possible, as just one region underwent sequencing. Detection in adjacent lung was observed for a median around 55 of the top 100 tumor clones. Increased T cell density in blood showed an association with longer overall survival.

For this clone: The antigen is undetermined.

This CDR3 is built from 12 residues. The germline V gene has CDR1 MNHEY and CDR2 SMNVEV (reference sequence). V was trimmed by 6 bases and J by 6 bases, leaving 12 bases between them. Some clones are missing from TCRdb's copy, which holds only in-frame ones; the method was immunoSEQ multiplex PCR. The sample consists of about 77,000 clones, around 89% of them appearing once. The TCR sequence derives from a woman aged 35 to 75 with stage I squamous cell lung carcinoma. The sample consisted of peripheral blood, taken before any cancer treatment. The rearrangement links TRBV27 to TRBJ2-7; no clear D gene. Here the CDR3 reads CASRSTISEQYF. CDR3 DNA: TGTGCCAGCAGGTCGACAATAAGCGAGCAGTACTTC.